This TCR beta chain came from a study of blood T cells in healthy people across ages. Notes on the study in general: With naive T cell percentage, TCR beta diversity showed a strong correlation.

Worth noting for this clonotype: Its matching antigen is unknown.

The CDR3 runs 14 residues. Germline lookup yields CDR1 MGHRA and CDR2 YSYEKL. Unmatched junction bases numbered 6, after V lost 0 bases and J lost 9 bases. Alongside a J-beta primer mix, a sample-barcoded 5' primer served in a second PCR lasting about 7 to 11 cycles. TCRdb re-called the 5' RACE reads with MiXCR, one entry per CDR3 protein. The sample lists more than 900,000 distinct CDR3 sequences; roughly 24% were seen once. These records were also assigned to another study, of T cells of mothers and their children. That paper adds: Slightly higher, non-significant overlap characterized related mother-child pairs relative to unrelated pairs.

This clonotype originated in a girl aged 2 to 10 in good health. The sequenced sample was blood. The chain couples TRBV4-1 to TRBJ2-5, with 8 bases identical to TRBD1. CDR3 amino acids: CASSQEDRGEAQYF. The DNA for the CDR3 is TGCGCCAGCAGCCAAGAAGACAGGGGTGAGGCCCAGTACTTC.